In its sample, the clone carrying this T cell receptor (beta chain) was seen once. Its target is unknown. This sample stems from a study of cytomegalovirus exposure and HLA in healthy donors. Notes on the study in general: An analysis done earlier found most TCR beta V segments productive about 87% or about 30% of the time.

The study ran its PCR with 60 Vbeta and 13 Jbeta primers. TCRdb's copy holds only in-frame clones and misses some; the assay was immunoSEQ multiplex PCR. Of some 120,000 clones in the sample, 70% to 85% were seen once. The TCR comes from a woman aged 18-29 years in good health and CMV-seropositive. Sequenced input: PBMCs.

The CDR3 is CASSPIQGNRQPQHF. CDR3 nucleotides: TGTGCCAGCAGCCCCATACAGGGTAATCGTCAGCCCCAGCATTTT. This chain connects TRBV14 to TRBJ1-5; weak D call: TRBD1 (6 bases). The CDR3 consists of 15 residues. Germline CDR1 is SGHDN and CDR2 is FVKESK. V lost 4 bases and J 6 bases, leaving 16 bases between the germline ends.